The sample holds a few counts of the clone carrying this TCR beta chain. Germline lookup yields CDR1 LNHDA and CDR2 SQIVND (reference sequence). V lost 10 bases and J 1 base, leaving 13 bases between the germline ends. There are 13 residues in the CDR3. As to treatment: oral pan-JAK inhibitor, 5-10 mg twice daily. The data stem from a study of CD8+ T cells in alopecia areata. It was cDNA, reverse transcribed from extracted RNA, that served as the sequencing template. Here immunoSEQ multiplex PCR was the method, and the copy in TCRdb shows in-frame clones only, minus some. The sample shows roughly 120,000 clones, 56% of them seen only once.

Material: CD4+ T cells sorted from blood, obtained at week 24, from a patient treated with tofacitinib. The chain combines TRBV19 with TRBJ1-2; maybe TRBD1 (5 bases). The clonotype originates from a human donor with alopecia areata. The CDR3 DNA reads as TGTGCCACCGCCGACAGACTTAACTATGGCTACACCTTC. It translates to CATADRLNYGYTF.